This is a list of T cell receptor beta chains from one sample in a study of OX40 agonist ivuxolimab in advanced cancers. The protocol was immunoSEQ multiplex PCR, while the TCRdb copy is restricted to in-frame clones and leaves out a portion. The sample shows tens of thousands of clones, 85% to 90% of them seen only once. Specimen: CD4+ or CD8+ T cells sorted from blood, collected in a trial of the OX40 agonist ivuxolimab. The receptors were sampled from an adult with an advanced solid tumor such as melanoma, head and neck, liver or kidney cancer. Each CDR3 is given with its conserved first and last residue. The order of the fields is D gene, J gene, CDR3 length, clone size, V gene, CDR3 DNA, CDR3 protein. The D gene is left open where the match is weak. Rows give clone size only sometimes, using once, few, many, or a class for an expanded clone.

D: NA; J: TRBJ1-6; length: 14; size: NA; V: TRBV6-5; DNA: TGTGCCAGCAGGGGGGGCTCCTATAATTCACCCCTCCACTTT; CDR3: CASRGGSYNSPLHF
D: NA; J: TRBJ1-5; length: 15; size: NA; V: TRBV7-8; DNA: TGTGCCAGCAGCTCCATGAACGGGGCGTCACAGCCCCAGCATTTT; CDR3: CASSSMNGASQPQHF
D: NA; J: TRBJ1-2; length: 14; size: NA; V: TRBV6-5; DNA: TGTGCCAGCAGTTACTCCTCACAGGTCCCTGGCTACACCTTC; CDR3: CASSYSSQVPGYTF
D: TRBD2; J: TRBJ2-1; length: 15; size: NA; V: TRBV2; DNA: TGTGCCAGCAGTCGAGGACTAGGCCCGGGGTATGAGCAGTTCTTC; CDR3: CASSRGLGPGYEQFF
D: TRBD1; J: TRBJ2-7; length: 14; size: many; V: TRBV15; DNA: TGTGCCACCAGCGCCGGGACAGGCTCCTACGAGCAGTACTTC; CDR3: CATSAGTGSYEQYF
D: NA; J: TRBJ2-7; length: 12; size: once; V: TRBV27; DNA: TGTGCCAGCAGCAAGGGGCCCTACGAGCAGTACTTC; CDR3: CASSKGPYEQYF
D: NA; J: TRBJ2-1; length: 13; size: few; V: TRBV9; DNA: TGTGCCAGCAGCGTAGCTACGGGAAATGAGCAGTTCTTC; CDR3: CASSVATGNEQFF
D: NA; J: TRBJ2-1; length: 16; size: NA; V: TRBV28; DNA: TGTGCCAGCAGCCCCCGCTCAGGGACGAACTACAATGAGCAGTTCTTC; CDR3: CASSPRSGTNYNEQFF
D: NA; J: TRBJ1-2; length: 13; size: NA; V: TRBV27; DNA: TGTGCCAGCAGTTTACAGGGGTCGTATGGCTACACCTTC; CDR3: CASSLQGSYGYTF
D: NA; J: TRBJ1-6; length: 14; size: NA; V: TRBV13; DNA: TGTGCCAGCAGCTTAGGGACAGCGAATTCACCCCTCCACTTT; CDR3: CASSLGTANSPLHF
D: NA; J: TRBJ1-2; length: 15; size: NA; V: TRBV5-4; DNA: TGTGCCAGCAGCGACCGGGTCGGAAGATCGTATGGCTACACCTTC; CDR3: CASSDRVGRSYGYTF
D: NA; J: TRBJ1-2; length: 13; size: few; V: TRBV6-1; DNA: TGTGCCAGCAGTAAGGCGGACCCGTATGGCTACACCTTC; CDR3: CASSKADPYGYTF
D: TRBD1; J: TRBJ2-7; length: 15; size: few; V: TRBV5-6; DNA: TGTGCCAGCAGCTTGTCGGGTAGGGGGCAGTTCGAGCAGTACTTC; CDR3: CASSLSGRGQFEQYF
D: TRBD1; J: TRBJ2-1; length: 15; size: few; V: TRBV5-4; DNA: TGTGCCAGCAGCTTACCGGGACAGGGAATCTATGAGCAGTTCTTC; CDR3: CASSLPGQGIYEQFF
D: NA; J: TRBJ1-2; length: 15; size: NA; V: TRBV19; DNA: TGTGCCAGTAGTATGGGCAACAGCCCCTTCTATGGCTACACCTTC; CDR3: CASSMGNSPFYGYTF
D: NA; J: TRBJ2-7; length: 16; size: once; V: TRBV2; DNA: TGTGCCAGCAGTGGCCCCGACAGCCAAATAGACTACGAGCAGTACTTC; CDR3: CASSGPDSQIDYEQYF
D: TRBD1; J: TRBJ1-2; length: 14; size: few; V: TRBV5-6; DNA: TGTGCCAGCAGTTATAAGACAGGGTCATATGGCTACACCTTC; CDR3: CASSYKTGSYGYTF
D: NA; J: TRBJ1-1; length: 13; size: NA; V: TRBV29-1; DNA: TGCAACGTGGGTGGAGGGGTTATTAGTGAAGCTTTCTTT; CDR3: CNVGGGVISEAFF
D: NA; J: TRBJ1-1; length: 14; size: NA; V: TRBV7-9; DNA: TGTGCCAGCAGCTCGGAAGGACTGAACACTGAAGCTTTCTTT; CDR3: CASSSEGLNTEAFF
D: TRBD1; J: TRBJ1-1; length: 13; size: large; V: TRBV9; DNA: TGTGCCAGCAGCGTAGGGGGGACAGGGAGGGCTTTCTTT; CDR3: CASSVGGTGRAFF
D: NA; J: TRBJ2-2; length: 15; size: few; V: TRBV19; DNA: TGTGCCAGTAGTATCGGTTGGTCGAACACCGGGGAGCTGTTTTTT; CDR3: CASSIGWSNTGELFF
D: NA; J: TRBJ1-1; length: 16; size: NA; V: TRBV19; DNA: TGTGCCACCCAATCGTGGGGGGTAAGCGTGAACACTGAAGCTTTCTTT; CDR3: CATQSWGVSVNTEAFF
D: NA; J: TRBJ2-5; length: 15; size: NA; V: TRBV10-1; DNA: TGCGCCAGCAGTGAGAGGGACCGAGACCAAGAGACCCAGTACTTC; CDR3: CASSERDRDQETQYF
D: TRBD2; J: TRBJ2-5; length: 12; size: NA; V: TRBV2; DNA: TGTGCCAAGAGGACTAGTCAAGAGACCCAGTACTTC; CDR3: CAKRTSQETQYF
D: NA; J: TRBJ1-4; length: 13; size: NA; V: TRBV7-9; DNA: TGTGCCAGCAGCTTGGACAGTAATGAAAAACTGTTTTTT; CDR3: CASSLDSNEKLFF
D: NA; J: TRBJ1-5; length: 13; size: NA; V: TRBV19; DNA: TGTGCCAGTAGTTGGCCAGTCAATCAGCCCCAGCATTTT; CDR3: CASSWPVNQPQHF
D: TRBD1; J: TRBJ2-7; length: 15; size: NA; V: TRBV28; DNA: TGTGCCAGCAGCCCCCCCCGGGACAGGGGCCACGAGCAGTACTTC; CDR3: CASSPPRDRGHEQYF
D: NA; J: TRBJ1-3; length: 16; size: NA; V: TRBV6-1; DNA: TGTGCCAGCAGTGAACGGGTCAAGATATCTGGAAACACCATATATTTT; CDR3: CASSERVKISGNTIYF
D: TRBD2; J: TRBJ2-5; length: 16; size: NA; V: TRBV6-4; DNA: TGTGCCAGCAGTGAGACCGGGACTAGCGGGGGTGAGACCCAGTACTTC; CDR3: CASSETGTSGGETQYF
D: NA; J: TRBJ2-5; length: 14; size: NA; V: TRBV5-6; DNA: TGTGCCAGCAGCTTATGGGGGGGCGGAGAGACCCAGTACTTC; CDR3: CASSLWGGGETQYF
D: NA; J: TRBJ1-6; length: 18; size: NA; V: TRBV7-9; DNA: TGTGCCAGCAGCTCACCGTTGACCGAAAGCTCCTATAATTCACCCCTCCACTTT; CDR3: CASSSPLTESSYNSPLHF
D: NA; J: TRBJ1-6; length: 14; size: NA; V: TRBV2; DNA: TGTGCCAGCAGTGAACCAGGACGTAATTCACCCCTCCACTTT; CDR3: CASSEPGRNSPLHF
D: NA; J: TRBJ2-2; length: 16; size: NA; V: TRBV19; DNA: TGTGCCAGTAGTATAGTTCCCTTCGGCGGCACCGGGGAGCTGTTTTTT; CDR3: CASSIVPFGGTGELFF
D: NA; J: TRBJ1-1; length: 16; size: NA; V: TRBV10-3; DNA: TGTGCCATCAGTGAGAACGGAGCTGGAAGGGACACTGAAGCTTTCTTT; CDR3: CAISENGAGRDTEAFF
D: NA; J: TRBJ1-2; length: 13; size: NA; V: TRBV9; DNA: TGTGCCAGCAGCGTAGCCACCGACTATGGCTACACCTTC; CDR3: CASSVATDYGYTF
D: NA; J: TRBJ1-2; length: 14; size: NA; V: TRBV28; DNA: TGTGCCAGCAGTTTAGGTCCGGGGAACTATGGCTACACCTTC; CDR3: CASSLGPGNYGYTF
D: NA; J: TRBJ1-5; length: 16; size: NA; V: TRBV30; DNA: TGTGCCTGGATGGGGGGCGGTAAGCCAAGCAATCAGCCCCAGCATTTT; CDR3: CAWMGGGKPSNQPQHF
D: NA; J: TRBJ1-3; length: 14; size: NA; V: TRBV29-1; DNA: TGCAGCGTTGCCACCGCCGGATCTGGAAACACCATATATTTT; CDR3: CSVATAGSGNTIYF
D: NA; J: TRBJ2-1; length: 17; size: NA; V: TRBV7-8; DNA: TGTGCCAGCAGCCCTGATAAGCAGAGTGTCCTGGTAGATGAGCAGTTCTTC; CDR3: CASSPDKQSVLVDEQFF
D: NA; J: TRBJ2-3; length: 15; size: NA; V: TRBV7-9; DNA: TGTGCCAGCAGCCCTCGACAGGATAACATAGATACGCAGTATTTT; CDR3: CASSPRQDNIDTQYF
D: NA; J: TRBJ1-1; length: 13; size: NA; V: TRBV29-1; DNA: TGCAGCGTTGGTGGGTGGGGAATCACTGAAGCTTTCTTT; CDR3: CSVGGWGITEAFF
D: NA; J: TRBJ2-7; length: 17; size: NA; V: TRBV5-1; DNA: TGCGCCAGCAGCCCAACTGGTGGGGTTAATCCCCTCTACGAGCAGTACTTC; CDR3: CASSPTGGVNPLYEQYF
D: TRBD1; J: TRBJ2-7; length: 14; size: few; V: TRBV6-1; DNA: TGTGCCAGCAGAACCGGGACAGGGGGCTACGAGCAGTACTTC; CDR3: CASRTGTGGYEQYF
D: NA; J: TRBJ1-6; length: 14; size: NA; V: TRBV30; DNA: TGTGCCTGGAGTGTCTGGGGGGGGGATTCACCCCTCCACTTT; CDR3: CAWSVWGGDSPLHF
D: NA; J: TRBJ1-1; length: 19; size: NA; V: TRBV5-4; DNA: TGTGCCAGCAGCTTGGAGTTGAGGACTGCTCTAGGCCAGTTCACTGAAGCTTTCTTT; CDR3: CASSLELRTALGQFTEAFF
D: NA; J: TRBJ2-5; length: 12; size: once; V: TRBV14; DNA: TGTGCCAGCAGCCAAGATACCGAGACCCAGTACTTC; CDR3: CASSQDTETQYF